Listed below are T cell receptor beta chains from one sample, sequenced in a study of shared clonotypes between healthy human individuals. Clones were read by immunoSEQ multiplex PCR, and TCRdb kept only the in-frame ones, dropping some. Among more than 2,000,000 clones listed, over 85% were seen once. Sample: naive CD4+ T cells from PBMCs. Receptor source: a man between 18 and 29 years old in good health. Some clones in this sample may be carry-over from other donors' samples. Each CDR3 is given without its conserved first and last residue.

TRBV30 | AWSSTQGEAF
TRBV2 | ASNNRASNTGELF
TRBV19 | ASSIGGVSSYEQY
TRBV7-6 | ASRPTGTSGPGGGAQY
TRBV19 | ASSEALGTEAF
TRBV6-5 | ASSSRAGYNEQF
TRBV11-2 | ASSRRGLSEQY
TRBV7-7 | ASSLSAGVWDTQY
TRBV27 | ASSLWAGLEQY
TRBV6-6 | ASRRTRQSTGELF
TRBV9 | ASSSLAGGPPGELF
TRBV2 | ASRGFHTQY
TRBV9 | ASTRDSQETQY
TRBV7-3 | ASSLSREPPYNEQF
TRBV6-5 | ASSYSSGLAGNEQF
TRBV11-2 | ASSLGTASGNTIY
TRBV18 | ATTGQGAINYGYT
TRBV29-1 | SVEDPNMRQGYGYT
TRBV5-1 | ASSLARGGALNEKLF
TRBV5-1 | ASGKTVNTEAF
TRBV7-6 | ASSLGLGLQETQY
TRBV5-1 | ASSVGGSGNTIY
TRBV15 | ATSREPSEQY
TRBV5-1 | ASSLQPGDPYEQY
TRBV5-8 | ASSLERQTNYGYT
TRBV4-1 | ASSQDPTGGNYEQY
TRBV28 | ASSLVGALRLDGYT
TRBV10-3 | AISESENFALF
TRBV5-1 | ASSSDSKAYNEQF